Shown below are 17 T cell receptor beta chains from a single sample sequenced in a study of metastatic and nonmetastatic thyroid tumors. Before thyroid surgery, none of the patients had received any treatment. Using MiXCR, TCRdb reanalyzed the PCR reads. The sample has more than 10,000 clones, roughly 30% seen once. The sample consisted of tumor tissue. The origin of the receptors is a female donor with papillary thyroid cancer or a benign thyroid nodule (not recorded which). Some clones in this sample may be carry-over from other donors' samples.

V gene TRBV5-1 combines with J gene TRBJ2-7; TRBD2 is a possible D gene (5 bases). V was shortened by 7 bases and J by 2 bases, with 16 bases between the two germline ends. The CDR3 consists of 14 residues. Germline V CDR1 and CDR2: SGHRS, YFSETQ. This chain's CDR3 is CASAPVGDTYEQYF. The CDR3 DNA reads TGCGCCAGCGCCCCGGTCGGGGATACCTACGAGCAGTACTTC.

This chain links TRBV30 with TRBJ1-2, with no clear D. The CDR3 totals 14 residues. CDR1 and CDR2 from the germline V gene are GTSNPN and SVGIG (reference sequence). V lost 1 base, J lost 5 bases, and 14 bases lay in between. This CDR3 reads CAWSEGQGYYGYTF. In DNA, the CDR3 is TGTGCCTGGAGTGAAGGGCAAGGGTATTATGGCTACACCTTC.

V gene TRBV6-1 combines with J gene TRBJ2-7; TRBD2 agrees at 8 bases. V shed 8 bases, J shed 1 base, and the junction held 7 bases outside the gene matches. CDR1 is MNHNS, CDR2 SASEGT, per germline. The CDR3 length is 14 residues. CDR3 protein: CASRELAVSYEQYF. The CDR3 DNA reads TGTGCCAGCCGGGAACTAGCGGTATCCTACGAGCAGTACTTC.

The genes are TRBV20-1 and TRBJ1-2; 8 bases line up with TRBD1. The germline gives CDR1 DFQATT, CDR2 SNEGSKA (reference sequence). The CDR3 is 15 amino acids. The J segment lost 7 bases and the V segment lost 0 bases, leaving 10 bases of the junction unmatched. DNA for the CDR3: TGCAGTGCTAGAGAGGGGACAGGCGGAGACGGTGGCTACACCTTC. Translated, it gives CSAREGTGGDGGYTF.

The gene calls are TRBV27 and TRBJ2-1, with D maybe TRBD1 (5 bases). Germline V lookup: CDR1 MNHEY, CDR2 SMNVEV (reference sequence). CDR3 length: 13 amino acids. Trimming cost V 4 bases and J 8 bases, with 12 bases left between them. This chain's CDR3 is CASSSDTWDEQFF. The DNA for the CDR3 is TGTGCCAGCAGTTCGGACACATGGGATGAGCAGTTCTTC.

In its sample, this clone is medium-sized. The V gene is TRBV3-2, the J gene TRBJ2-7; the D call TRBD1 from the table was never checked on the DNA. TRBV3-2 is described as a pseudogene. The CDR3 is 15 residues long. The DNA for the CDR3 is TGTGCCAGCAGTTTAGGCCGGGACGGCTCCTACGAGCAGTACTTC. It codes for CASSLGRDGSYEQYF.

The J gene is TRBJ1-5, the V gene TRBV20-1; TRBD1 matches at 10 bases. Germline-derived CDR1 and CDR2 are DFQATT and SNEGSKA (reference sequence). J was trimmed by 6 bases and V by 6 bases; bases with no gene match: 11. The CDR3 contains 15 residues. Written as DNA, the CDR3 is TGCAGTGCCCCCGGGACAGGGGTCTTCGGTCAGCCCCAGCATTTT. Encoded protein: CSAPGTGVFGQPQHF.

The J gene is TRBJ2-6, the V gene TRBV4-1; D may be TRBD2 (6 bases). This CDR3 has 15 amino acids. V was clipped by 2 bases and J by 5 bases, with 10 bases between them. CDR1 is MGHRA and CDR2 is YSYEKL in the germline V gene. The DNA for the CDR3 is TGCGCCAGCAGCCAAACAGGCGGGAGGGCCAACGTCCTGACTTTC. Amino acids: CASSQTGGRANVLTF.

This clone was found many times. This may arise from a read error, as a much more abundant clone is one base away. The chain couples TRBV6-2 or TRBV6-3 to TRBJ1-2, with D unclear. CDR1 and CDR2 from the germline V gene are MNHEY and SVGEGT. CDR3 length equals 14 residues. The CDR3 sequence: CASRSGPEDYGYTF. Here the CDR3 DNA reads TGTGCCAGCAGGTCGGGCCCAGAGGACTACGGCTACACCTTC.

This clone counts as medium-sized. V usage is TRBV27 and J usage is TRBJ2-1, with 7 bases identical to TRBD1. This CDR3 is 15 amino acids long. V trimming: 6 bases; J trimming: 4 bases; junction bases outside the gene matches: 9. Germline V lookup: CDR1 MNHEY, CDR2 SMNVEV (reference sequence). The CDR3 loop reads CASRNRDSTYNEQFF. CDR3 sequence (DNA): TGTGCCAGCAGAAACCGGGACAGTACGTACAATGAGCAGTTCTTC.

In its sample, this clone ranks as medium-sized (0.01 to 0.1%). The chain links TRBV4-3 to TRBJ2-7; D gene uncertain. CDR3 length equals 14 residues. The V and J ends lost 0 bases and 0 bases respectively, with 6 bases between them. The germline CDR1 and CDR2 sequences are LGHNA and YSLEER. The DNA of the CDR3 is TGCGCCAGCAGCCAAGATCTAAGCTCCTACGAGCAGTACTTC. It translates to CASSQDLSSYEQYF.

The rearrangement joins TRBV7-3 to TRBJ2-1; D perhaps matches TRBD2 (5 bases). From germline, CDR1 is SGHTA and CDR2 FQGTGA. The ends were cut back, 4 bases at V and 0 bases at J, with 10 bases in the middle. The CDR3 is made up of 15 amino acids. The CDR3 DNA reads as TGTGCCAGCAGCTCGGGATCAACCTCCTACAATGAGCAGTTCTTC. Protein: CASSSGSTSYNEQFF. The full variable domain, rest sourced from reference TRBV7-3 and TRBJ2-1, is GAGVSQTPSNKVTEKGKYVELRCDPISGHTALYWYRQSLGQGPEFLIYFQGTGAADDSGLPNDRFFAVRPEGSVSTLKIQRTERGDSAVYLCASSSGSTSYNEQFFGPGTRLTVL.

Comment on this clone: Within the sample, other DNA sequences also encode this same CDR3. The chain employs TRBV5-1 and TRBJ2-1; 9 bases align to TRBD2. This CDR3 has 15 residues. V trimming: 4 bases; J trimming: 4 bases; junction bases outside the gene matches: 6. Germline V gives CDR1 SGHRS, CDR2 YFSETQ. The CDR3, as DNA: TGCGCCAGCAGCCCTAGCGGGAATACTTACAATGAGCAGTTCTTC. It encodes CASSPSGNTYNEQFF.

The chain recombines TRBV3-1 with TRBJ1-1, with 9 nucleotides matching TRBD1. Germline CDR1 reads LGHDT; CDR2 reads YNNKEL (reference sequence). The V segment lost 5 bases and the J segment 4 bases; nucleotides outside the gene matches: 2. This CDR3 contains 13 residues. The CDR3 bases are TGTGCCAGCAGCGGACAGGGGAGCACTGAAGCTTTCTTT. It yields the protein CASSGQGSTEAFF.

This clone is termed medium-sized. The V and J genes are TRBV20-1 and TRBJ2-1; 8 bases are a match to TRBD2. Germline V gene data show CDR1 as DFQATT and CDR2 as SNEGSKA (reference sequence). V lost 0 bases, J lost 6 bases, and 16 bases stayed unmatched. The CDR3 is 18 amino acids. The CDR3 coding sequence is TGCAGTGCTAGAGATATGTGGCTAGCGGGTAGTTGGTCCAATGAGCAGTTCTTC. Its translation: CSARDMWLAGSWSNEQFF.

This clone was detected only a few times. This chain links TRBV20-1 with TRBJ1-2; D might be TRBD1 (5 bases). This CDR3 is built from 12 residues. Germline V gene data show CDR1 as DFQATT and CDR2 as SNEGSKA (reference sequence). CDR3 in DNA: TGCACCCCCCCGGGGCTGGACTATGGCTACACCTTC. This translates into CTPPGLDYGYTF.

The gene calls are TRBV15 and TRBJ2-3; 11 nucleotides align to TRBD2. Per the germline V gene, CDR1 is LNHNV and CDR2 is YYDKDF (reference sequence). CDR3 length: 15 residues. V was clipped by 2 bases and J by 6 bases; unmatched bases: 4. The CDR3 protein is CATSRRASGRDTQYF. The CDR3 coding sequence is TGTGCCACCAGCAGAAGGGCTAGCGGGAGGGATACGCAGTATTTT.